Listed here are 10 T cell receptor beta chains from one sample, sequenced in a study of blood T cell repertoires in COVID-19. Clones were sequenced by immunoSEQ multiplex PCR, and TCRdb holds only the in-frame ones, with some missing. Of approximately 360,000 clones listed, around 86% are singletons. The sequencing sample was made of PBMCs or T cells enriched from blood (not recorded which). The receptor source for this set is a woman between 50 and 59 years old who had recovered from COVID-19.

CDR3 sequence reads: CASSQPGTGNRHNEQFF. Written as DNA, the CDR3 is TGTGCCAGCAGCCAACCCGGTACAGGGAATAGACACAATGAGCAGTTCTTC. The V gene is TRBV4-2, the J gene TRBJ2-1; a possible D gene is TRBD1 (6 bases). Germline values: CDR1 LGHNA, CDR2 YNFKEQ. The CDR3 covers 17 residues. Trimming removed 2 bases from V and 5 bases from J, with 19 bases in between.

This clone was recorded a few times. Other DNA sequences in the same sample also yield this CDR3. The chain employs TRBV7-9 and TRBJ1-1, with 7 nucleotides matching TRBD1. CDR3 length: 14 amino acids. The J segment lost 3 bases and the V segment lost 1 base, leaving 2 bases of the junction unmatched. Looked up from germline, CDR1 is SEHNR and CDR2 is FQNEAQ (reference sequence). DNA of the CDR3: TGTGCCAGCAGCTTAGACAGGGGCGACACTGAAGCTTTCTTT. It yields the protein CASSLDRGDTEAFF.

The chain uses TRBV6-5 and TRBJ1-1, with D possibly matching TRBD1 (5 bases). This CDR3 is built from 14 residues. V lost 7 bases to trimming and J lost 6 bases, with 18 bases between them. The V gene's germline CDR1 is MNHEY and CDR2 SVGAGI. The CDR3 bases are TGTGCCAGCACCCTCGACGGGGGAAGGGCTGAAGCTTTCTTT. It codes for CASTLDGGRAEAFF.

The chain employs TRBV4-1 and TRBJ2-7; TRBD2 aligns across 7 bases. J lost 2 bases, V lost 4 bases, and 14 bases had no gene match. This CDR3 region has 17 residues. Germline values: CDR1 MGHRA, CDR2 YSYEKL. This CDR3 reads CASSRTGTGGSPYEQYF. The CDR3 DNA sequence: TGCGCCAGCAGCCGGACGGGTACGGGGGGTTCCCCCTACGAGCAGTACTTC.

The V call is TRBV5-6, the J call TRBJ2-7; the D gene is possibly TRBD1 (6 bases). This CDR3 has 14 amino acids. V lost 3 bases and J lost 3, with 13 bases in between. Germline V CDR1 and CDR2: SGHDT, YYEEEE. The CDR3 nucleotides read TGTGCCAGCAGCTCGGACAGCATGAACTACGAGCAGTACTTC. It yields the protein CASSSDSMNYEQYF.

The chain employs TRBV7-2 and TRBJ2-3; D might be TRBD2 (7 bases). Germline V gives CDR1 SGHTA, CDR2 FQGNSA. The germline V and J ends were trimmed by 2 bases and 2 bases, with 17 bases remaining between them. The length of the CDR3 is 17 residues. CDR3 residues: CASSLLLGGGNTDTQYF. As DNA, the CDR3 is TGTGCCAGCAGCTTACTGTTGGGGGGGGGCAACACAGATACGCAGTATTTT.

This clone appeared a few times. The chain recombines TRBV4-2 with TRBJ1-5; D not certain. There are 15 residues in the CDR3. The V end was cut by 0 bases, the J end by 4 bases, with 10 bases between. From germline, CDR1 is LGHNA and CDR2 YNFKEQ. The CDR3 is CASSQERAGNQPQHF. The DNA for the CDR3 is TGTGCCAGCAGCCAAGAACGGGCGGGGAATCAGCCCCAGCATTTT.

This clone was observed a single time. The rearrangement links TRBV6-5 to TRBJ2-1; 7 bases are a match to TRBD2. CDR1 MNHEY and CDR2 SVGAGI come from the germline V gene. CDR3 length: 15 residues. V was pared by 6 bases and J by 2 bases, with 7 bases of the junction left unmatched. In DNA, the CDR3 is TGTGCCAGCAGGGCGGGGAGCGGGGCCTACAATGAGCAGTTCTTC. Translation gives CASRAGSGAYNEQFF.

J is TRBJ1-2 and V is TRBV5-4, with 7 bases lining up with TRBD1. The CDR3 spans 15 residues. The germline V gene encodes CDR1 SGHNT and CDR2 YYREEE (reference sequence). The V gene end was trimmed by 4 bases and the J gene end by 3 bases; junction bases not matched to a gene: 9. CDR3 sequence: CASSADRYDDYGYTF. The CDR3 region has the DNA TGTGCCAGCAGCGCGGACAGGTACGATGACTATGGCTACACCTTC.

DNA of the CDR3: TGTGCCAGCAGCCCTGGGACTAGCACAGATACGCAGTATTTT. Translation: CASSPGTSTDTQYF. V usage is TRBV13 and J usage is TRBJ2-3, with D perhaps TRBD2 (6 bases). This CDR3 comprises 14 residues. Germline V gives CDR1 PRHDT, CDR2 FYEKMQ (reference sequence). V lost 5 bases to trimming and J lost 0 bases, with 9 bases between them.